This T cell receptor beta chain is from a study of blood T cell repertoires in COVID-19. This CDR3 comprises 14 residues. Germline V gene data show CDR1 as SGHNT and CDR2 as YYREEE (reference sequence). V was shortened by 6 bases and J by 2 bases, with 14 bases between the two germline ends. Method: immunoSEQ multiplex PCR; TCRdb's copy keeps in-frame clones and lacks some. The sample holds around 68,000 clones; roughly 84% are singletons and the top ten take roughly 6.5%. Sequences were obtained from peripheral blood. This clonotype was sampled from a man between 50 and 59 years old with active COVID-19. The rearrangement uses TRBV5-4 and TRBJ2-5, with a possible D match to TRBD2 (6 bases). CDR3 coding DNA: TGTGCCAGCATGCTAAACCGGGAGCAAGAGACCCAGTACTTC. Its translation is CASMLNREQETQYF.